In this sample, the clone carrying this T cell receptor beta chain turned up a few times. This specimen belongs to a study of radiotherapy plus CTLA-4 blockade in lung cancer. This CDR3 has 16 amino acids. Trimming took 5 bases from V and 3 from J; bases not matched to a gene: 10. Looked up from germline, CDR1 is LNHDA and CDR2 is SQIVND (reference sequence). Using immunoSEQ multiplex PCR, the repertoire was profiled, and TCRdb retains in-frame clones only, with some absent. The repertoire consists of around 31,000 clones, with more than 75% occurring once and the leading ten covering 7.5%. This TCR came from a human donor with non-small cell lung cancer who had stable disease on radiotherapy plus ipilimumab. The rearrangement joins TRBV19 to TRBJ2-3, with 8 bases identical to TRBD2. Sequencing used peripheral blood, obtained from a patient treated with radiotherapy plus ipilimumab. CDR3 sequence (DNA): TGTGCCAGTAGTTCTCCGTCCGGGGGGGGGACAGATACGCAGTATTTT. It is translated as CASSSPSGGGTDTQYF.